This section outlines one TCR beta chain sequence together with its context. This clone showed up just once. Its antigen has not been determined. No much larger clonotype is one base removed from it; base qualities were not supplied. Other DNA sequences in the same sample also yield this CDR3. The V and J ends are trimmed by 3 bases and 0 bases, leaving 9 bases between them. CDR3 length: 14 amino acids, cysteine to phenylalanine. Kept here is only the CDR3 DNA, which spans 42 bases and is read in frame from base 1. CDR1 and CDR2, looked up from the germline V gene (reference sequence), are LNHDA and SQIVND. CD8 naive samples were CD45RO-negative cells positively selected for CCR7, giving a CD45RA+CCR7+ population that excluded TemRA cells. Donors were healthy HIV-negative adults with no recently reported acute infections or vaccinations. Every donor was a Caucasian adult living in Nashville, Tennessee, USA. After blood collection by leukapheresis, PBMCs were isolated using Ficoll-Histopaque density gradient centrifugation and then cryopreserved in the vapor phase of liquid nitrogen. Analytical flow cytometry was used to check the purity and quantity of each magnetically sorted T cell population. Genomic DNA was isolated from every sorted fraction and measured by UV absorbance on a Nanodrop 2000c.

TCR CDR3 regions were amplified from genomic DNA by multiplex PCR using the deep immunoSEQ assay. For each cell subset, the extracted genomic DNA was distributed evenly across all wells of several immunoSEQ 96-well plates, and each plate served as one replicate. For sorted subsets, each replicate PCR was loaded with 200 to 250 ng genomic DNA, equivalent to about 33,000 T cell genomes. The purified libraries were quantified using a Qubit 3.0 fluorometer, sized with a Bioanalyzer 2100, and then quantified again using the KAPA Library Quantification kit. Every immunoSEQ 96-well plate was sequenced on a dedicated single-read 150-cycle Illumina NextSeq 550 flow cell. In the original analysis: Because the immunoSEQ output held only junctional sequences and lacked quality scores, the filtering could not match the filtering applied to full-length reads. Sequences were annotated with PyIR, a Python wrapper for IgBLAST v1.9, and V/J genes and CDR3 were assigned using IMGT germline references. Reads were filtered out if the reads had weak V/J assignments (E-value above 1e-6), no CDR3, stop codons, out-of-frame junctions, or ambiguous translated residues. V3J clonotypes were defined by identical inferred V gene, J gene, and CDR3 amino acid sequence. Percentage overlap between repertoires was calculated by dividing the number of shared unique clonotypes by the size of the smaller repertoire. Richness of each repertoire was evaluated using RTK rarefaction, the Chao1 estimator, and Recon v2.1 estimates of unobserved clonotypes. OLGA was used to compute generation probabilities for all TCRbeta clonotypes that the gDNA method yielded from several donors. Imported from immuneACCESS, the table was reduced by TCRdb to in-frame sequences with V and J called. These copies leave out some clones; in studies compared against another copy, an unresolved V gene accounts for under half, and the cause of the remainder is not known. The V and J calls and the clone size are those of that table, but D and trimming were determined from the DNA. The sample table holds about 2.1 million clones, of which under 95% were seen once. The ten top clones hold over 1.5% of the sample.

This entry is derived from a study of shared clonotypes between healthy human individuals (dated by TCRdb to 2019 to 2021). Regarding the study in general: A few men and two women, aged 18 to 49 years, made up the cohort. Between about 0.94 and 8.9 billion PBMCs per donor were obtained by leukapheresis. For each donor, three plates each were used for CD4 naive and CD4 memory, two plates were used for CD8 naive, and one plate was used for CD8 memory. Blood TCR repertoires of about 5 healthy adults were deeply sequenced to estimate repertoire size and the extent of clonotype sharing between individuals. Different laboratories and diverse techniques were used to prepare libraries and sequence TCR repertoires, to increase sequencing depth and limit assay-specific biases. What the authors observed across the whole study: Rarefaction of sorted-subset datasets indicated incomplete sequencing despite the large sequencing depth. Larger estimated clonotype richness was generally found for naive subsets than for memory subsets. The genetic and exposure-history diversity represented was limited by the small number of donors. Based on pairwise subsampling, the degree of clonotype sharing among donors was expected to be affected by sequencing depth. Higher generation probabilities were observed for clonotypes shared by all four sorted-subset donors than for non-shared clonotypes. Across a handful of donors, about 5% of naive CD4, roughly 3.4% of naive CD8, approximately 2.5% of memory CD4, and approximately 0.42% of memory CD8 clonotypes were shared. Sampling was restricted to blood, and TCR repertoires in tissue are likely to differ from TCR repertoires in blood.

The rearrangement joined TRBV19 to TRBJ2-7, with no confident D gene call. The sample consisted of naive CD8+ T cells from PBMCs. The meaning of the sample's cell subset or site label: CD45RA+CCR7+. The origin of this receptor is a man aged 18 to 30 in good health. Some clones in this sample may be carry-over from other donors' samples. The DNA sequence reads TGTGCCAGTAGTATCGGACCGAGCTCCTACGAGCAGTACTTC. Its protein reads: CASSIGPSSYEQYF.